This T cell receptor (beta chain) was obtained from a study of beta chain features in type 1 diabetes. Reverse transcribing all isolated RNA meant expressed TCRB transcripts were sequenced. TCRdb's table, derived via immunoSEQ multiplex PCR, lists solely in-frame clones and lacks some. The data show fewer than 400,000 clones, under 8.5% seen once. The CDR3 consists of 12 residues. Trimming shortened V by 7 bases and J by 5 bases, and 12 bases separated the two germline ends. Germline assignment: CDR1 MNHEY and CDR2 SVGAGI. The clonotype was recovered from a woman between 18 and 30 years old in good health. The sequenced material came from central memory CD4+ T cells from blood. The J gene is TRBJ2-7, the V gene TRBV6-5, with D perhaps assigned TRBD1 or TRBD2 (5 bases each). CDR3 DNA sequence: TGTGCCAGCAAAACGGGGCTTAACGAGCAGTACTTC. This codes for CASKTGLNEQYF.